One and the same sample provided the 28 T cell receptor beta chains below, sequenced in a study of T-cell memory formation after mild COVID-19. Each CDR3 protein gets one entry after TCRdb re-called the 5' RACE reads with MiXCR. The sample includes about 410,000 distinct CDR3 sequences, 18% seen only once; the top ten take about 22%. The sequenced sample consisted of PBMCs or a T cell subset sorted from them (not recorded which). The receptors here all came from a man in his late teens or twenties who had mild COVID-19 (a few samples of this study predate the infection). Cell type and time point are not known.

This clonotype was seen a handful of times. The CDR3 spells CASSFSGTAGYTF. The CDR3 DNA reads as TGTGCCAGCAGTTTCTCCGGGACAGCTGGCTACACCTTC. The V call is TRBV27, the J call TRBJ1-2, with TRBD1 matching over 7 bases. J was trimmed by 7 bases and V by 3 bases; bases with no gene match: 5. The CDR3 covers 13 residues. Germline CDR1 MNHEY, CDR2 SMNVEV (reference sequence).

This clonotype was seen repeatedly, ten times or more. The chain links TRBV7-3 to TRBJ2-7; D remains unclear. V lost 5 bases, J lost 6 bases, and 17 bases lay in between. The CDR3 covers 14 residues. Germline-derived CDR1 and CDR2 are SGHTA and FQGTGA. The CDR3: CASSRYTKSVEQYF. DNA of the CDR3: TGTGCCAGCAGCCGTTATACGAAATCGGTCGAGCAGTACTTC. The full variable domain, rest sourced from reference TRBV7-3 and TRBJ2-7, is GAGVSQTPSNKVTEKGKYVELRCDPISGHTALYWYRQSLGQGPEFLIYFQGTGAADDSGLPNDRFFAVRPEGSVSTLKIQRTERGDSAVYLCASSRYTKSVEQYFGPGTRLTVT.

J is TRBJ2-3 and V is TRBV10-2; 8 nucleotides line up with TRBD2. The germline gives CDR1 WSHSY, CDR2 SAAADI. V shed 6 bases and J 10 bases; nucleotides not matched to a gene: 15. CDR3 length: 15 residues. The chain's CDR3 is CASSITGGRVQAQYF. Here the CDR3 DNA reads TGCGCCAGCAGCATAACGGGGGGGCGGGTACAGGCGCAGTATTTT.

A few counts support this clonotype. The genes are TRBV3-1 and TRBJ1-1; D not certain. V dropped 4 bases and J dropped 3 bases, with 9 bases sitting between them. Per germline, CDR1 LGHDT and CDR2 YNNKEL (reference sequence). The CDR3 has 13 amino acids. The CDR3 DNA reads as TGTGCCAGCAGCCGCTACGCGGACACTGAAGCTTTCTTT. This translates into CASSRYADTEAFF.

A few counts support this clonotype. V and J are TRBV4-1 and TRBJ1-3; weak D call: TRBD1 (6 bases). The V gene lost 7 bases and the J gene lost 1 base, with 14 bases spanning the gap. Germline lookup yields CDR1 MGHRA and CDR2 YSYEKL. The CDR3 covers 15 residues. The CDR3 DNA follows: TGCGCCAGCACGGATGACAGGTCGTCTGGAAACACCATATATTTT. Translated: CASTDDRSSGNTIYF.

There are a few counts of this clonotype. The genes are TRBV23-1 and TRBJ2-2; D is ambiguous. TRBV23-1 is an open reading frame, and its role is uncertain. This CDR3 contains 11 residues. With 11 bases removed from V and 0 bases from J, the gap between germline ends came to 4 bases. The CDR3: CALANTGELFF. The CDR3 DNA sequence: TGCGCCCTCGCGAACACCGGGGAGCTGTTTTTT.

The chain links TRBV7-9 to TRBJ2-7; D is ambiguous. CDR1 SEHNR and CDR2 FQNEAQ come from the germline V gene (reference sequence). The CDR3 has 12 residues. V shed 1 base and J shed 3 bases, with 4 bases lying between them. CDR3 bases: TGTGCCAGCAGCTTAGGTTTCTACGAGCAGTACTTC. Its translation: CASSLGFYEQYF.

This clonotype was counted once. The chain is built from TRBV24-1 and TRBJ2-3; either TRBD1 or TRBD2 may fit D (5 bases each). V lost 6 bases and J 4 bases, leaving 16 bases between the germline ends. Looked up from germline, CDR1 is KGHDR and CDR2 is SFDVKD. There are 15 residues in the CDR3. CDR3 sequence: CATSTKDGGADTQYF. CDR3 nucleotide sequence: TGTGCCACCAGTACCAAGGATGGGGGTGCAGATACGCAGTATTTT.

This clonotype was recorded a few times. This chain links TRBV5-1 with TRBJ2-5; D remains ambiguous. Trimming cost V 3 bases and J 5 bases, with 20 bases left between them. This CDR3 is 16 amino acids long. CDR1 and CDR2 from the germline V gene are SGHRS and YFSETQ. CDR3 sequence (DNA): TGCGCCAGCAGCTGGCCCCCCGGGCCTGAGAGGGAGACCCAGTACTTC. Its translation is CASSWPPGPERETQYF.

The rearrangement uses TRBV20-1 and TRBJ2-7, with 8 bases that match TRBD1. Trimming cost V 6 bases and J 2 bases; bases outside gene matches: 6. Germline CDR1 reads DFQATT; CDR2 reads SNEGSKA (reference sequence). The CDR3 runs to 13 residues. The CDR3 nucleotides read TGCAGTGCCCCCGGGACAGGAACCTACGAGCAGTACTTC. This codes for CSAPGTGTYEQYF.

This clonotype was counted a few times. This chain joins TRBV12-3 or TRBV12-4 and TRBJ1-2; weak D call: TRBD1 (6 bases). Trimming cost V 5 bases and J 4 bases, with 14 bases left between them. The CDR3 length is 14 residues. The CDR3 DNA reads TGTGCCAGCAGTCGCAGGGGCTTTGGCTATGGCTACACCTTC. Translating gives CASSRRGFGYGYTF.

This clonotype has a count of ten or more. The V call is TRBV7-2, the J call TRBJ1-1; the match to TRBD1 covers 7 bases. Trimming removed 4 bases from V and 12 bases from J; junction bases left unmatched: 14. CDR1 is SGHTA, CDR2 FQGNSA, per germline. This CDR3 is built from 14 residues. The DNA of the CDR3 is TGTGCCAGCAGCTCGCAGGGGGGATCAGGAGCGACTTTCTTT. Protein: CASSSQGGSGATFF.

This chain connects TRBV12-3 or TRBV12-4 to TRBJ2-1, with a tentative D call TRBD2 (6 bases). This CDR3 region has 15 residues. The V end was cut by 6 bases, the J end by 9 bases, with 21 bases between. In DNA form, the CDR3 reads TGTGCCAGCAGCACCCTAGCGTCGTTGCACGGTGAGCAGTTCTTC. Translation gives CASSTLASLHGEQFF.

The V call is TRBV7-2, the J call TRBJ2-3, with TRBD2 as a possible D gene (7 bases). V was cut by 0 bases and J by 4 bases, with 11 bases left in between. CDR3 length: 15 amino acids. CDR1 and CDR2 (germline): SGHTA, FQGNSA. CDR3 residues: CASSLAGGPPDTQYF. As DNA, the CDR3 is TGTGCCAGCAGCTTAGCGGGGGGGCCGCCAGATACGCAGTATTTT. Full variable domain (outside the CDR3, taken from reference TRBV7-2 and TRBJ2-3): GAGVSQSPSNKVTEKGKDVELRCDPISGHTALYWYRQSLGQGLEFLIYFQGNSAPDKSGLPSDRFSAERTGGSVSTLTIQRTQQEDSAVYLCASSLAGGPPDTQYFGPGTRLTVL.

This clonotype was recorded at least ten times. The gene calls are TRBV7-2 and TRBJ1-4; D is unclear. The V gene lost 1 base and the J gene lost 7 bases, with 19 bases spanning the gap. The germline V gene has CDR1 SGHTA and CDR2 FQGNSA. CDR3 size: 17 residues. The CDR3 region is CASSLGLGGGSSEKLFF. The CDR3 coding sequence is TGTGCCAGCAGCTTAGGTCTTGGAGGAGGATCTAGTGAAAAACTGTTTTTT.

V and J are TRBV5-1 and TRBJ1-5; TRBD1 might be the D (6 bases). The V gene lost 5 bases and the J gene lost 0 bases, with 15 bases spanning the gap. The CDR3 runs to 16 residues. Germline values: CDR1 SGHRS, CDR2 YFSETQ. The CDR3 spells CASRQGSGDSNQPQHF. The CDR3 nucleotides are TGCGCCAGCAGACAGGGCTCTGGGGATAGCAATCAGCCCCAGCATTTT.

This clonotype came up a few times. The chain has TRBV4-1 and TRBJ2-7, with a tentative D call TRBD1 (5 bases). CDR1 and CDR2 from the germline V gene are MGHRA and YSYEKL. This CDR3 is 14 amino acids long. Trimming removed 4 bases at V and 4 bases at J, with 14 bases between. This chain's CDR3 is CASSLFQGRYEQYV. CDR3 nucleotide sequence: TGCGCCAGCAGCCTCTTTCAGGGCAGGTACGAGCAGTACGTC.

This clonotype was detected a few times. This chain uses TRBV5-5 with TRBJ1-3; tentative D call: TRBD1 (5 bases). CDR1 and CDR2 (germline): SGHKS, YYEKEE (reference sequence). With 4 bases removed from V and 0 bases from J, the gap between germline ends came to 8 bases. The CDR3 has 14 amino acids. The CDR3 nucleotides are TGTGCCAGCAGCGGCAGGGCCTCTGGAAACACCATATATTTT. Encoded protein: CASSGRASGNTIYF.

This clonotype was detected a few times. This chain links TRBV6-2 or TRBV6-3 with TRBJ2-7, with 8 nucleotides matching TRBD1. The CDR3 extends over 13 amino acids. Germline V gene lookup returns CDR1 MNHEY and CDR2 SVGEGT. The V and J ends lost 10 bases and 9 bases, in that order; junction bases with no gene match: 14. CDR3 DNA sequence: TGTGCCACATCAGGGGGCCCGCTCCCCAGGCAGTACGTC. Its translation is CATSGGPLPRQYV.

The gene calls are TRBV4-1 and TRBJ2-3; D ambiguous. CDR3 length: 16 residues. Trimming cost V 1 base and J 0 bases, with 11 bases left between them. Germline assignment: CDR1 MGHRA and CDR2 YSYEKL. The CDR3 reads CASSQVPTPSTDTQYF. In nucleotides, the CDR3 is TGCGCCAGCAGCCAAGTCCCAACACCTAGCACAGATACGCAGTATTTT.

This clonotype has a handful of counts. The chain has TRBV4-2 and TRBJ2-2; tentative D call: TRBD1 (6 bases). The germline gives CDR1 LGHNA, CDR2 YNFKEQ. Trimming stripped 0 bases from V and 4 bases from J, with 15 bases between. The CDR3 is 17 residues long. The CDR3 reads CASSQDTLGAGTGELFF. The CDR3 region has the DNA TGTGCCAGCAGCCAAGATACGCTGGGGGCGGGCACCGGGGAGCTGTTTTTT.

This clonotype has only a few counts. The chain links TRBV4-1 to TRBJ1-5, with 10 positions matching TRBD1. Trimming at V came to 4 bases and at J to 4 bases, leaving 13 bases not matched to a gene. The CDR3 totals 18 residues. The germline gives CDR1 MGHRA, CDR2 YSYEKL. CDR3 bases: TGCGCCAGCAGCCGGGGACAGGGGACCCTAGGGGTGAATCAGCCCCAGCATTTT. Amino acids: CASSRGQGTLGVNQPQHF.

There are a few counts of this clonotype. The chain has TRBV28 and TRBJ1-1, with no clear D. The CDR3 is 14 residues long. The germline gives CDR1 MDHEN, CDR2 SYDVKM. Trimming stripped 5 bases from V and 4 bases from J, with 14 bases between. The CDR3 spells CASSMGRFGTEAFF. The CDR3 coding sequence is TGTGCCAGCAGTATGGGGAGGTTTGGCACTGAAGCTTTCTTT.

This clonotype has a count of ten or more. The rearrangement links TRBV5-1 to TRBJ1-1; D perhaps matches TRBD1 (5 bases). Looked up from germline, CDR1 is SGHRS and CDR2 is YFSETQ. This CDR3 comprises 13 residues. Trimming took off 2 bases at V and 1 base at J, with 6 bases between the two ends. CDR3 sequence (DNA): TGCGCCAGCAGCTTTGGACAGAACACTGAAGCTTTCTTT. As protein: CASSFGQNTEAFF.

CDR3 sequence reads: CASSPQSLNENSPLHF. The CDR3 DNA follows: TGTGCCAGCTCACCACAGTCCCTTAACGAGAATTCACCCCTCCACTTT. This rearrangement joins TRBV18 to TRBJ1-6; D not resolved. The CDR3 length is 16 residues. Germline V gene lookup returns CDR1 KGHSH and CDR2 LQKENI. V was trimmed by 1 base and J by 7 bases, leaving 14 bases between them.

The V call is TRBV6-1, the J call TRBJ2-3; D is ambiguous. Trimming left V 6 bases short and J 6 bases short, with 16 bases between. This CDR3 region has 14 residues. Germline loops: CDR1 MNHNS, CDR2 SASEGT. This CDR3 reads CASRADNYADTQYF. Here the CDR3 DNA reads TGTGCCAGCAGGGCAGATAACTATGCGGATACGCAGTATTTT.

This clonotype has just one count. The chain couples TRBV7-2 to TRBJ1-2, with D possibly being TRBD1 (6 bases). The length of the CDR3 is 15 residues. With 5 bases removed from V and 5 bases from J, the gap between germline ends came to 18 bases. Per germline, CDR1 SGHTA and CDR2 FQGNSA. Here the CDR3 DNA reads TGTGCCAGCAGCAAACAGGGAACCTTCAATTATGGCTACACCTTC. Amino acids: CASSKQGTFNYGYTF.

The rearrangement uses TRBV20-1 and TRBJ1-6; D is unclear. Looked up from germline, CDR1 is DFQATT and CDR2 is SNEGSKA (reference sequence). V was pared by 6 bases and J by 0 bases, with 6 bases between. The CDR3 covers 13 residues. As DNA, the CDR3 is TGCAGTGCGCGGAGCTCCTATAATTCACCCCTCCACTTT. Residues: CSARSSYNSPLHF.